This TCR beta chain was obtained from a study of blood T cell repertoires in COVID-19 (dated by TCRdb to about 2020). Regarding the complete study: The collaborator samples originated in the United States, Italy and Spain and spanned the acute and convalescent phases of COVID-19. The prospective study material was composed of cDNA or gDNA derived from T cells, B-cell-depleted T cells, or PBMCs. Where available, HLA class I and class II types were taken from metadata supplied by the sample provider and were not determined by assay-based typing. The repertoires were released in a freely available public database intended as a resource for research on the immune response to SARS-CoV-2. Nearly every sample came with metadata listing a de-identified subject ID, COVID-19 status, age in years and sex. Subjects who had been exposed to COVID-19, were actively infected with it, or had recovered from it provided the deeply sampled blood TCRbeta repertoires that made up the dataset. The samples were drawn from two sources: the first 160 participants of the ongoing ImmuneRACE study, and some 1,300 subjects contributed by 6 global collaborators.

The paper as a whole reports these results and caveats: How much clinical and demographic metadata was included differed by source and by participant, and the metadata was provided uncurated.

The immunoSEQ Assay, a bias-controlled multiplex PCR, was used to amplify TCRbeta CDR3 regions from genomic DNA. In the authors' own workflow: The number of nucleated cells in each sample was estimated by amplification of reference gene primers within the assay. Sequence reads were collapsed and filtered to measure the absolute abundance of every unique TCRbeta CDR3 rearrangement. For each sample, productive Simpson clonality was calculated by taking the square root of Simpson's diversity index across productive rearrangements. The table was pulled from immuneACCESS by TCRdb, which kept in-frame rearrangements only. Such tables lose some clones; where checked, under half of the loss comes from unresolved V genes, and the rest has no known cause. That table gives V, J and clone size, and the DNA gave D and trimming. The sample profile shows 140,000 or so clones; over 70% of them were found once. Less than 2.5% of the sample is in the top ten clones.

Each collaborating institution followed its own protocols to collect whole blood in K2EDTA tubes. For TCRbeta analysis, collaborator samples were shipped as frozen whole blood, as isolated PBMCs, or as DNA extracted from either sample type. A remark on this clone: The antigen it binds to is not known. The sample holds no much larger clone one base away, and base qualities are not on file.

Material: peripheral blood. The source is an older woman with acute or convalescent COVID-19.

The CDR3: CASSQGTSGIRETYEQYF. The nucleotide sequence is given as TGTGCCAGCAGCCAGGGTACTAGCGGGATTAGGGAAACCTACGAGCAGTACTTC. The V and J segments used are TRBV7-9 and TRBJ2-7, with 10 junctional bases fitting TRBD2. At the junction V is shortened by 5 bases and J by 2 bases; bases outside the gene matches: 15. Taken from cysteine to phenylalanine, the CDR3 has 18 residues. Here the CDR3 DNA is all that survives: 54 bases in frame from base 1. As encoded in the germline V gene (reference sequence), CDR1 is SEHNR while CDR2 is FQNEAQ.